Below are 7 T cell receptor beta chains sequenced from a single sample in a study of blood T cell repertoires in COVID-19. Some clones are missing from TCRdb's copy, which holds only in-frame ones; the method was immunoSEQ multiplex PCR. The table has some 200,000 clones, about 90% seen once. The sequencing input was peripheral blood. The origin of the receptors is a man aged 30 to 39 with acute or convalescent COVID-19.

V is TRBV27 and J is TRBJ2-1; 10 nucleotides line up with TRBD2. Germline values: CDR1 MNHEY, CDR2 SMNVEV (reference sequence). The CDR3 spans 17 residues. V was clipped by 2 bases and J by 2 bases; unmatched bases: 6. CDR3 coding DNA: TGTGCCAGCAGTTTACTCCCAAGCGGGAGGGCCTACAATGAGCAGTTCTTC. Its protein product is CASSLLPSGRAYNEQFF.

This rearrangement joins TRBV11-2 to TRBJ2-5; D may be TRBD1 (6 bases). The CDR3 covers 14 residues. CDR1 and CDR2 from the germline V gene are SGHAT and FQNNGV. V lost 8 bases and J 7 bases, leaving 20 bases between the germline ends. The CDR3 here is CASQGTTRGGTQYF. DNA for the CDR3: TGTGCCAGCCAAGGGACAACGAGAGGAGGGACCCAGTACTTC.

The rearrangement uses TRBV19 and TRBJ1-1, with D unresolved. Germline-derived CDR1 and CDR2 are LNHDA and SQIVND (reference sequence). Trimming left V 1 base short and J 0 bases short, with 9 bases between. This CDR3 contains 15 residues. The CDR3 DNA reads TGTGCCAGTAGTATAGCCCGGAGTTTGAACACTGAAGCTTTCTTT. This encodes CASSIARSLNTEAFF.

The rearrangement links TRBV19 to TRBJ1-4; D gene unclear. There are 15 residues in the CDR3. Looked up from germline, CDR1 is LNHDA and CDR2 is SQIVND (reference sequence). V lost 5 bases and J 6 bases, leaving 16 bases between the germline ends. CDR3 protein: CASSSSPTSDEKLFF. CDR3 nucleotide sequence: TGTGCCAGTAGTTCAAGCCCCACTTCGGATGAAAAACTGTTTTTT.

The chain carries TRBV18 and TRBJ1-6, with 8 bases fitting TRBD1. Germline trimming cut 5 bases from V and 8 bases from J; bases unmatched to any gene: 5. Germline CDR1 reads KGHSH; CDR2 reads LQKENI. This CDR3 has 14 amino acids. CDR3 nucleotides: TGTGCCAGCTCATCGGACAGGGTAGATTCACCCCTCCACTTT. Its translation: CASSSDRVDSPLHF.

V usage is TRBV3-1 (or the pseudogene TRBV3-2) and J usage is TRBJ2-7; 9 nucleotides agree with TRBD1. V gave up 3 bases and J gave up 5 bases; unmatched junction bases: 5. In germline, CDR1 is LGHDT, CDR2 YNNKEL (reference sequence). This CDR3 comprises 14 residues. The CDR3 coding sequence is TGTGCCAGCAGCCATTGGGACAGGGACCACGAGCAGTACTTC. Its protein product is CASSHWDRDHEQYF.

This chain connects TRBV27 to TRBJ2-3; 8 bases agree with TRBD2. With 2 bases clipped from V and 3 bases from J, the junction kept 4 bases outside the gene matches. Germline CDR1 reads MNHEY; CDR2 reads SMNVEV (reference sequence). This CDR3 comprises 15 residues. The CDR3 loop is CASSLAGGGTDTQYF. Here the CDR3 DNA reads TGTGCCAGCAGTTTAGCGGGAGGTGGGACAGATACGCAGTATTTT.